Below are 24 T cell receptor beta chains sequenced from a single sample in a study of T-cell memory formation after mild COVID-19. TCRdb re-called the 5' RACE reads through MiXCR, storing one row per CDR3 protein. The table has 350,000 to 450,000 distinct CDR3 sequences, around 20% seen once. What was sequenced was PBMCs or a T cell subset sorted from them (not recorded which). Receptor source: an adult woman who had mild COVID-19 (a few samples of this study predate the infection). Cell type and time point are not known.

In this sample, this clonotype turned up a few times. This chain links TRBV3-1 with TRBJ2-7, with unresolved D. The CDR3 totals 15 residues. Germline V lookup: CDR1 LGHDT, CDR2 YNNKEL (reference sequence). Between the trimmed V and J ends, which lost 4 bases and 0 bases, there was a span of 13 bases. The CDR3 DNA reads as TGTGCCAGCAGCCCTCTTGGGGAAATCTCCTACGAGCAGTACTTC. Translating gives CASSPLGEISYEQYF.

The rearrangement links TRBV12-3 or TRBV12-4 to TRBJ1-4, with 7 bases aligning to TRBD1. CDR3 length: 19 amino acids. V shed 2 bases and J 0 bases; nucleotides not matched to a gene: 12. The CDR3 is CASSLRGLNVLATNEKLFF. Here the CDR3 DNA reads TGTGCCAGCAGTTTAAGGGGGCTGAACGTTCTTGCAACTAATGAAAAACTGTTTTTT.

The chain links TRBV4-2 to TRBJ1-1; the D is unclear. This CDR3 has 17 residues. With 0 bases removed from V and 0 bases from J, the gap between germline ends came to 14 bases. Per the germline V gene, CDR1 is LGHNA and CDR2 is YNFKEQ. This CDR3 is CASSQDGRIGLNTEAFF. Here the CDR3 DNA reads TGTGCCAGCAGCCAAGACGGTAGGATAGGATTGAACACTGAAGCTTTCTTT.

This clonotype was seen a few times. This chain joins TRBV12-3 or TRBV12-4 and TRBJ2-5; D uncertain. This CDR3 is built from 16 residues. The V end was cut by 5 bases, the J end by 1 base, with 17 bases between. DNA of the CDR3: TGTGCCAGCAGTCCATGGTGGGGAATGTCCCAAGAGACCCAGTACTTC. It encodes CASSPWWGMSQETQYF.

This clonotype was seen a few times. CDR3 in amino acids: CASSLSRAGPQETQYF. CDR3 DNA: TGCGCCAGCAGCTTATCAAGGGCGGGGCCTCAAGAGACCCAGTACTTC. The chain links TRBV5-1 to TRBJ2-5; tentatively, D is TRBD2 (6 bases). V lost 2 bases and J 2 bases, leaving 16 bases between the germline ends. The CDR3 has 16 residues. CDR1 is SGHRS and CDR2 is YFSETQ in the germline V gene.

The rearrangement joins TRBV3-1 to TRBJ2-7; 9 bases match TRBD1. V was clipped by 1 base and J by 5 bases; unmatched bases: 9. Germline V gives CDR1 LGHDT, CDR2 YNNKEL (reference sequence). The CDR3 is made up of 16 amino acids. The CDR3 DNA reads TGTGCCAGCAGCCAAGTCTCAGGGACAGGGAGAAACGAGCAGTACTTC. Protein: CASSQVSGTGRNEQYF.

The rearrangement joins TRBV20-1 to TRBJ2-1; 9 bases agree with TRBD2. The CDR3 is made up of 16 amino acids. Germline CDR1 and CDR2: DFQATT and SNEGSKA (reference sequence). Germline trimming cut 2 bases from V and 0 bases from J; bases unmatched to any gene: 5. The CDR3 region has the DNA TGCAGTGCTAGACTTCTAGCGGGAAGCTCCTACAATGAGCAGTTCTTC. Translation: CSARLLAGSSYNEQFF.

There are many counts of this clonotype. The V gene is TRBV12-3 or TRBV12-4, the J gene TRBJ1-5, with D tentatively TRBD1 (6 bases). The CDR3 is made up of 15 amino acids. V was cut by 3 bases and J by 3 bases, with 12 bases left in between. The CDR3 spells CASSFVTGANQPQHF. CDR3 nucleotide sequence: TGTGCCAGCAGTTTTGTGACAGGCGCCAATCAGCCCCAGCATTTT.

The sample holds a few counts of this clonotype. The CDR3 is CATSRDGPSSNQPQHF. In DNA, the CDR3 is TGTGCCACCAGCAGAGATGGGCCAAGTAGCAATCAGCCCCAGCATTTT. The chain has TRBV15 and TRBJ1-5; D ambiguous. CDR1 and CDR2 (germline): LNHNV, YYDKDF (reference sequence). CDR3 length: 16 residues. Trimming removed 0 bases at V and 0 bases at J, with 9 bases between.

This chain connects TRBV2 to TRBJ2-2; possibly TRBD2 for D (6 bases). Trimming left V 3 bases short and J 3 bases short, with 11 bases between. The CDR3 spans 15 residues. Per the germline V gene, CDR1 is SNHLY and CDR2 is FYNNEI. DNA for the CDR3: TGTGCCAGCAGTGACCTTCGGGGGTACACCGGGGAGCTGTTTTTT. Translation: CASSDLRGYTGELFF.

V and J are TRBV6-5 and TRBJ2-7, with 9 bases that match TRBD2. The CDR3 spans 19 residues. Per germline, CDR1 MNHEY and CDR2 SVGAGI. Trimming removed 2 bases from V and 3 bases from J; junction bases left unmatched: 17. The CDR3 nucleotides read TGTGCCAGCAGTTACCACACGAGCGGGGGGAACTCCATGGGCTACGAGCAGTACTTC. As protein: CASSYHTSGGNSMGYEQYF.

V usage is TRBV3-1 and J usage is TRBJ1-2, with unresolved D. Germline-derived CDR1 and CDR2 are LGHDT and YNNKEL (reference sequence). Between the trimmed V and J ends, which lost 1 base and 3 bases, there was a span of 3 bases. This CDR3 contains 12 residues. CDR3 loop: CASSQVDYGYTF. CDR3 coding DNA: TGTGCCAGCAGCCAAGTCGACTATGGCTACACCTTC. Full variable domain (rest looked up from reference TRBV3-1 and TRBJ1-2): DTAVSQTPKYLVTQMGNDKSIKCEQNLGHDTMYWYKQDSKKFLKIMFSYNNKELIINETVPNRFSPKSPDKAHLNLHINSLELGDSAVYFCASSQVDYGYTFGSGTRLTVV.

The gene calls are TRBV5-1 and TRBJ2-3; 9 nucleotides line up with TRBD2. The CDR3 runs to 15 residues. CDR1 is SGHRS, CDR2 YFSETQ, per germline. The V segment lost 0 bases and the J segment 5 bases; nucleotides outside the gene matches: 4. CDR3 sequence reads: CASSLDAGGVDTQYF. For the CDR3, the DNA is TGCGCCAGCAGCTTGGATGCGGGAGGGGTAGATACGCAGTATTTT.

This clonotype was seen repeatedly, ten times or more. V and J are TRBV6-5 and TRBJ2-7, with 8 positions matching TRBD1. V lost 4 bases and J lost 1; bases outside the gene matches: 6. CDR1 is MNHEY, CDR2 SVGAGI, per germline. The length of the CDR3 is 15 residues. The CDR3 here is CASSSTGGISYEQYF. CDR3 in DNA: TGTGCCAGCAGTTCTACAGGGGGGATTTCCTACGAGCAGTACTTC.

V is TRBV18 and J is TRBJ2-7; TRBD1 aligns across 9 bases. The V gene's germline CDR1 is KGHSH and CDR2 LQKENI. This CDR3 spans 14 amino acids. After removal of 2 bases from V and 5 bases from J, the junction contained 4 bases not matched to a gene. The CDR3 region is CASSPRDRDHEQYF. The CDR3 nucleotides are TGTGCCAGCTCACCAAGGGACAGGGATCACGAGCAGTACTTC.

V usage is TRBV12-3 or TRBV12-4 and J usage is TRBJ1-5; D may be TRBD1 (5 bases). V was cut by 2 bases and J by 3 bases, with 11 bases left in between. The CDR3 has 15 amino acids. The CDR3 is CASSLSGMANQPQHF. Here the CDR3 DNA reads TGTGCCAGCAGTTTATCAGGGATGGCCAATCAGCCCCAGCATTTT.

This chain links TRBV5-6 with TRBJ1-2; 7 nucleotides line up with TRBD1. CDR1 is SGHDT and CDR2 is YYEEEE in the germline V gene. V was clipped by 4 bases and J by 10 bases; unmatched bases: 7. This CDR3 has 12 residues. This CDR3 is CASSRGQLFYTF. In DNA form, the CDR3 reads TGTGCCAGCAGCCGGGGACAGTTGTTCTACACCTTC.

The chain has TRBV6-1 and TRBJ2-7, with D unresolved. The CDR3 has 12 amino acids. Trimming pared 8 bases from V and 0 bases from J, leaving 8 bases between. CDR1 MNHNS and CDR2 SASEGT come from the germline V gene. The CDR3 DNA follows: TGTGCCAGCCGGCGGCCCTCCTACGAGCAGTACTTC. Translated: CASRRPSYEQYF.

This clonotype appeared many times. In nucleotides, the CDR3 is TGTGCCAGCAGCTTACGAGGGTCTCAAAACACCATATATTTT. Its translation is CASSLRGSQNTIYF. The chain is built from TRBV7-2 and TRBJ1-3; D ambiguous. V lost 2 bases, J lost 6 bases, and 11 bases lay in between. The CDR3 is 14 amino acids. Germline V CDR1 and CDR2: SGHTA, FQGNSA.

The rearrangement joins TRBV6-1 to TRBJ1-2; a weak D match, TRBD1 (5 bases). This CDR3 contains 12 residues. Germline-derived CDR1 and CDR2 are MNHNS and SASEGT. V lost 4 bases and J lost 7, with 10 bases in between. This chain's CDR3 is CASSGTSFGYTF. CDR3 sequence (DNA): TGTGCCAGCAGTGGGACATCTTTTGGCTACACCTTC.

V gene TRBV12-3 or TRBV12-4 combines with J gene TRBJ2-5; 8 positions match TRBD1. The CDR3 contains 16 residues. V was pared by 5 bases and J by 0 bases, with 8 bases of the junction left unmatched. CDR3 in DNA: TGTGCCAGCAGTCCAGGGGGCGCAGGGTACCAAGAGACCCAGTACTTC. It is translated as CASSPGGAGYQETQYF.

This chain joins TRBV12-3 or TRBV12-4 and TRBJ2-5; TRBD1 matches 10 bases. With 6 bases clipped from V and 4 bases from J, the junction kept 11 bases outside the gene matches. The CDR3 runs 16 residues. CDR3 nucleotides: TGTGCCAGCAGCCCCGGGACAGGGGACAGGCGAGAGACCCAGTACTTC. Translation: CASSPGTGDRRETQYF.

This clonotype was counted between two and nine times. V usage is TRBV7-8 and J usage is TRBJ2-3, with 8 positions matching TRBD2. The CDR3 has 16 residues. The J segment lost 2 bases and the V segment lost 5 bases, leaving 9 bases of the junction unmatched. The germline V gene has CDR1 SGHVS and CDR2 FQNEAQ. This CDR3 reads CASSPHFGGATDTQYF. CDR3 nucleotides: TGTGCCAGCAGCCCTCATTTCGGGGGGGCCACAGATACGCAGTATTTT.

This clonotype has just a few counts. This chain connects TRBV6-6 to TRBJ2-1; tentatively, D is TRBD1 (6 bases). Between the trimmed V and J ends, which lost 5 bases and 2 bases, there was a span of 16 bases. This CDR3 comprises 16 residues. Germline CDR1 MNHNY, CDR2 SVGAGI (reference sequence). The CDR3 nucleotides read TGTGCCAGCAGTCGCTTAAGCAGGGGAACCTACAATGAGCAGTTCTTC. Translating gives CASSRLSRGTYNEQFF.